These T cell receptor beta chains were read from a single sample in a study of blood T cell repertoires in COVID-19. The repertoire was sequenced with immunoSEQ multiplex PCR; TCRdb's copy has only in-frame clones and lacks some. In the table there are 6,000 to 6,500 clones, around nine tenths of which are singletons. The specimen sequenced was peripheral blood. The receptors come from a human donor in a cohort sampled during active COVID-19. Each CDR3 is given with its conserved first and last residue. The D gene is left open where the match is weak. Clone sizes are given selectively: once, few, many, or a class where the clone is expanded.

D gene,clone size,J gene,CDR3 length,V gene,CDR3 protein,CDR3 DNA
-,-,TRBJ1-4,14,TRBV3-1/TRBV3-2,CASSYRATNEKLFF,TGTGCCAGCAGTTACAGAGCAACTAATGAAAAACTGTTTTTT
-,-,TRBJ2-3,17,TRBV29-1,CSVLPYAGTHNTDTQYF,TGCAGCGTCTTACCATACGCCGGGACTCATAACACAGATACGCAGTATTTT
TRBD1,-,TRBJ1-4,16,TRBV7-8,CASSSKSGTDNEKLFF,TGTGCCAGCAGTTCCAAGTCCGGGACAGATAATGAAAAACTGTTTTTT
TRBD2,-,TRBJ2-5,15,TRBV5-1,CASSFTGLVGETQYF,TGCGCCAGCAGCTTCACGGGACTAGTCGGTGAGACCCAGTACTTC
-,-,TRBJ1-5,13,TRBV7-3,CASSSTVDQPQHF,TGTGCCAGCAGCTCGACAGTGGATCAGCCCCAGCATTTT
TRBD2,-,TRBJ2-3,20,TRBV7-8,CASSLSIGTSGMASTDTQYF,TGTGCCAGCAGCTTAAGTATCGGGACTAGCGGGATGGCTAGCACAGATACGCAGTATTTT
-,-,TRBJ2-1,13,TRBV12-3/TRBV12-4,CASSLAAGYEQFF,TGTGCCAGCAGTTTAGCGGCGGGCTATGAGCAGTTCTTC
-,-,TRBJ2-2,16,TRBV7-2,CASRFTGTKNTGELFF,TGTGCCAGCAGATTCACCGGGACAAAGAACACCGGGGAGCTGTTTTTT
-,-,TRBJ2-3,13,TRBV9,CASRQGFEDTQYF,TGTGCCAGCAGACAGGGATTCGAAGATACGCAGTATTTT
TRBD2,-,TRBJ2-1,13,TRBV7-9,CASSPPSGNEQFF,TGTGCCAGCAGCCCCCCTAGCGGAAATGAGCAGTTCTTC
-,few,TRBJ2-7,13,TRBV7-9,CASSLAIRDEQYF,TGTGCCAGCAGCTTAGCGATCCGGGACGAGCAGTACTTC
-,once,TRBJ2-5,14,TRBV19,CASSPGSAPETQYF,TGTGCCAGTAGTCCGGGAAGTGCGCCGGAGACCCAGTACTTC